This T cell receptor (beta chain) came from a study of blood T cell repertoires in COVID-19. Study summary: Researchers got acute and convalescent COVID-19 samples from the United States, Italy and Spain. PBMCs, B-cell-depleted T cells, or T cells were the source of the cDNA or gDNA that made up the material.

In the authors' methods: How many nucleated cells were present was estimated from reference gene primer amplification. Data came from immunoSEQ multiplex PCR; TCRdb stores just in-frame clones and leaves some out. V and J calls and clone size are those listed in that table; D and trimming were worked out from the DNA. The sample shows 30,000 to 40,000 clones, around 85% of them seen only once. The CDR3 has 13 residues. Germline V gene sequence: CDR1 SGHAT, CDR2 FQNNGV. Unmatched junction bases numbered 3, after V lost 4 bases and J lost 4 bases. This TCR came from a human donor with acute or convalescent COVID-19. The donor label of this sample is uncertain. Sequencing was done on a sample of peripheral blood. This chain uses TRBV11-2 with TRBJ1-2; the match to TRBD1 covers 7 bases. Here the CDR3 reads CASSSTGVYGYTF. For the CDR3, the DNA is TGTGCCAGCAGCTCCACAGGGGTCTATGGCTACACCTTC.